This T cell receptor beta chain was recorded in a study of blood T cell repertoires in COVID-19. The CDR3 sequence is 15 residues long. Trimming pared 1 base from V and 7 bases from J, leaving 13 bases between. CDR1 and CDR2 (germline): LNHNV, YYDKDF (reference sequence). Some clones are missing from TCRdb's copy, which holds only in-frame ones; the method was immunoSEQ multiplex PCR. The table includes roughly 250,000 clones, roughly 82% detected once. Sequenced: peripheral blood. This rearrangement joins TRBV15 to TRBJ1-4; a weak D match, TRBD1 (5 bases). The sequence was collected from a woman between 70 and 85 years old with acute or convalescent COVID-19. CDR3 amino acids: CATSRGDSPGEKLFF. The CDR3 bases are TGTGCCACCAGCAGAGGCGACAGTCCGGGTGAAAAACTGTTTTTT. Full variable domain (outside the CDR3, taken from reference TRBV15 and TRBJ1-4): DAMVIQNPRYQVTQFGKPVTLSCSQTLNHNVMYWYQQKSSQAPKLLFHYYDKDFNNEADTPDNFQSRRPNTSFCFLDIRSPGLGDTAMYLCATSRGDSPGEKLFFGSGTQLSVL.